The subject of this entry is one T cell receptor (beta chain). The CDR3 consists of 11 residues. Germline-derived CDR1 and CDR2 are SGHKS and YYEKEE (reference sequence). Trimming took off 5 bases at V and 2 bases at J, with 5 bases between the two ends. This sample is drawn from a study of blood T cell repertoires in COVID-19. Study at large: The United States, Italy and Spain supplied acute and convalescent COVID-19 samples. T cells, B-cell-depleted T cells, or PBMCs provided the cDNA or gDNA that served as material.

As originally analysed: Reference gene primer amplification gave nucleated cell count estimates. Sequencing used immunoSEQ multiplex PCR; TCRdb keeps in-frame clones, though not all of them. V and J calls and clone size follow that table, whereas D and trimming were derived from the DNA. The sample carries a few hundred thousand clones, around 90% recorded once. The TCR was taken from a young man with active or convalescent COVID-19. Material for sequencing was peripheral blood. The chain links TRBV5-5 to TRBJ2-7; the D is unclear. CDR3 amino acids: CASRTTYEQYF. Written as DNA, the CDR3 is TGTGCCAGCAGAACAACCTACGAGCAGTACTTC.